This T cell receptor (beta chain) emerged from a study of T-cell reconstitution after alpha-beta-depleted transplantation in children. Whole-study results and caveats: Newly made T cells mostly supplied T-cell counts and diversity one year after transplant.

On this clonotype: Its antigen remains unknown.

The CDR3 has 15 amino acids. V was clipped by 6 bases and J by 0 bases; unmatched bases: 3. The TCRbeta library incorporated unique molecular identifiers. TCRdb independently ran MiXCR on the PCR reads; one entry per CDR3 protein. In the table there are about 980,000 distinct CDR3 sequences, about 29% of which are singletons. The material was PBMCs, mostly from graft donor cells, obtained 360 days after TCRalphabeta/CD19-depleted stem cell transplant. The sequence derives from a boy under two years old who had a stem cell transplant for SCID, so the T cells may come from the graft donor. This sequence joins TRBV12-3 or TRBV12-4 and TRBJ2-1; 9 bases line up with TRBD2. CDR3 region: CASRPTSGSYNEQFF. In nucleotides, the CDR3 is TGTGCCAGCAGGCCGACTAGCGGCTCCTACAATGAGCAGTTCTTC.